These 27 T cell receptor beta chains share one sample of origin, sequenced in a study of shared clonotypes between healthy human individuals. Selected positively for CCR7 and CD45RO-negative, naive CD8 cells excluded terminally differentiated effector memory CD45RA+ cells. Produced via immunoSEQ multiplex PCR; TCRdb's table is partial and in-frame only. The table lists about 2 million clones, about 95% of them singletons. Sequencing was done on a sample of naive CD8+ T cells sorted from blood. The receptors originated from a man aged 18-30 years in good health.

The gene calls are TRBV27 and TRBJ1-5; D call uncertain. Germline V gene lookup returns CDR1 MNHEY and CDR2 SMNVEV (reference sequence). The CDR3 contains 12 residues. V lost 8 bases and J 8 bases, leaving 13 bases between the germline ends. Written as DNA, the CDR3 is TGTGCCAGCGGAGACTTTCAGGAGCCCCAGCATTTT. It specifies CASGDFQEPQHF.

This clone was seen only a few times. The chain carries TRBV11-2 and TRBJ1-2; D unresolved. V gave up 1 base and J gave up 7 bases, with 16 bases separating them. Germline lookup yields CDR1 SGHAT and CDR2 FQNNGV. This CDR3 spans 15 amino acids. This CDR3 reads CASSLVVPSESGYTF. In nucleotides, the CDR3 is TGTGCCAGCAGCTTAGTGGTCCCATCCGAATCTGGCTACACCTTC.

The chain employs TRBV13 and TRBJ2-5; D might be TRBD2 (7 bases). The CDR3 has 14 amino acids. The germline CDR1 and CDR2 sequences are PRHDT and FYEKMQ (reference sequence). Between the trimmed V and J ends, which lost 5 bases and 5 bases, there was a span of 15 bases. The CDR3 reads CASSATGGRETQYF. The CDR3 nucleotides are TGTGCCAGCAGCGCTACGGGGGGCCGGGAGACCCAGTACTTC.

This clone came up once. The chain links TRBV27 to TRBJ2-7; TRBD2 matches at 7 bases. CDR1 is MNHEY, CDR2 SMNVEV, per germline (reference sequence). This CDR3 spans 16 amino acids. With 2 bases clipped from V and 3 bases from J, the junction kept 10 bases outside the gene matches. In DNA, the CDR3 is TGTGCCAGCAGTTTAGGGGTGACCCAGCGGGGCTACGAGCAGTACTTC. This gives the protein CASSLGVTQRGYEQYF.

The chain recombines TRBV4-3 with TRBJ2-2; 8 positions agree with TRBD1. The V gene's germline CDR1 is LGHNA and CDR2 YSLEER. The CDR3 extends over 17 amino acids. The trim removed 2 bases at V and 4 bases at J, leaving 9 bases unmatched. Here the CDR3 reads CASSQPGQVGPTGELFF. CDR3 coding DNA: TGCGCCAGCAGCCAACCGGGACAGGTTGGCCCCACCGGGGAGCTGTTTTTT.

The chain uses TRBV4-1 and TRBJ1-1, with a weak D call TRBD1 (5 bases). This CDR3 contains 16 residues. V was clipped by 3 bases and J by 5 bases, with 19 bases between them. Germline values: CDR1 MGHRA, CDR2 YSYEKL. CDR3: CASSQGGNDVGTEAFF. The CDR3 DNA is TGCGCCAGCAGCCAGGGGGGGAACGATGTGGGGACTGAAGCTTTCTTT.

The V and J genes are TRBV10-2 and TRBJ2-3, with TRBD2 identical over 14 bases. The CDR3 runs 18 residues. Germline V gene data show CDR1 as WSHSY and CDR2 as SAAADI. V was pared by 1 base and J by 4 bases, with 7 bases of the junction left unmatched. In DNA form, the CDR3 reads TGCGCCAGCAGTGAGTACATTGGACTAGCGGGAGGACCAGATACGCAGTATTTT. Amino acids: CASSEYIGLAGGPDTQYF.

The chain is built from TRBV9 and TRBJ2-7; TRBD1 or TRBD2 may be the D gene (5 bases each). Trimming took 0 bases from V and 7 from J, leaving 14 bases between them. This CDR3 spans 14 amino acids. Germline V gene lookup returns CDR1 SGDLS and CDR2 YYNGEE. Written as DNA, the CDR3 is TGTGCCAGCAGCGTAGCTCCGGACACTAGTGAGCAGTACTTC. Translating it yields CASSVAPDTSEQYF.

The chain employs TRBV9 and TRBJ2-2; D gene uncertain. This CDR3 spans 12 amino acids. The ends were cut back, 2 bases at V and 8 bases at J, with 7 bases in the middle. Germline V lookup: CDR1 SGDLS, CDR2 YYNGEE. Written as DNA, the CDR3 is TGTGCCAGCAGCGTCAGATTAGGGGAGCTGTTTTTT. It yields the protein CASSVRLGELFF.

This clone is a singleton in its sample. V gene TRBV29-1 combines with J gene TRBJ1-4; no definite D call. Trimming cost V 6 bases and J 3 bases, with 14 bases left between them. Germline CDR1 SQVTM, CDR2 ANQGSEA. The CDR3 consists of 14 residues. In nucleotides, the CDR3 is TGCAGCGTGCCCTCGGGTGTTTCTAATGAAAAACTGTTTTTT. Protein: CSVPSGVSNEKLFF.

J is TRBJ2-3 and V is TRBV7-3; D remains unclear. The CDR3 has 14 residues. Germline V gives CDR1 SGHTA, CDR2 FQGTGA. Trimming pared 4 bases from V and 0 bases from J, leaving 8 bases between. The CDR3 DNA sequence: TGTGCCAGCAGCTCGACCGGGAGCACAGATACGCAGTATTTT. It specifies CASSSTGSTDTQYF. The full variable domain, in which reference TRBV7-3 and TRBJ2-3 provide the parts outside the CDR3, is GAGVSQTPSNKVTEKGKYVELRCDPISGHTALYWYRQSLGQGPEFLIYFQGTGAADDSGLPNDRFFAVRPEGSVSTLKIQRTERGDSAVYLCASSSTGSTDTQYFGPGTRLTVL.

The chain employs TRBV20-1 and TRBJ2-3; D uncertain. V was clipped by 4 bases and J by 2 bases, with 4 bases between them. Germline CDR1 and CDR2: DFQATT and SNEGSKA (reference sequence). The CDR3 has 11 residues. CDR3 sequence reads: CSAKYTDTQYF. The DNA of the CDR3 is TGCAGTGCTAAGTACACAGATACGCAGTATTTT.

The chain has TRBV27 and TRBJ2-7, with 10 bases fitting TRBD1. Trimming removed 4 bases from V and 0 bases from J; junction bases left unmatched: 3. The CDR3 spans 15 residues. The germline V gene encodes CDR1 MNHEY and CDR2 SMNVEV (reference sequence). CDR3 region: CASSWGQGSSYEQYF. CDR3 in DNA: TGTGCCAGCAGTTGGGGACAGGGGAGCTCCTACGAGCAGTACTTC.

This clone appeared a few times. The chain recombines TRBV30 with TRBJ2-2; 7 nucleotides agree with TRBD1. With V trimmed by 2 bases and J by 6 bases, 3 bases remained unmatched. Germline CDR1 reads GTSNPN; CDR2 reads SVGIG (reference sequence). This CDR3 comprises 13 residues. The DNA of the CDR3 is TGTGCCTGGAGTATGACAGGGTCCGGGGAGCTGTTTTTT. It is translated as CAWSMTGSGELFF.

Here the CDR3 reads CASSFGFSGNTIYF. The CDR3 DNA reads as TGTGCCAGCAGTTTTGGATTCTCTGGAAACACCATATATTTT. The chain joins TRBV28 to TRBJ1-3, with D unresolved. Trimming removed 3 bases at V and 0 bases at J, with 6 bases between. The V gene's germline CDR1 is MDHEN and CDR2 SYDVKM. The CDR3 has 14 residues.

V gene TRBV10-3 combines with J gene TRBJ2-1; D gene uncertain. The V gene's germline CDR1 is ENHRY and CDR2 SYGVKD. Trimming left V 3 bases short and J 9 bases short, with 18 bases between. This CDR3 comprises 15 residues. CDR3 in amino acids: CAISEGSSWIGEQFF. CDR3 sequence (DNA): TGTGCCATCAGTGAAGGGTCGTCATGGATTGGTGAGCAGTTCTTC.

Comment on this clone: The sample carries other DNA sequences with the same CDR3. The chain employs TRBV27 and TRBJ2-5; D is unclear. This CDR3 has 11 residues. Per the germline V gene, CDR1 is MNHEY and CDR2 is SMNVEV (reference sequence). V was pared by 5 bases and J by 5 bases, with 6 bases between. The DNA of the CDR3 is TGTGCCAGCAGTATGGGGGAGACCCAGTACTTC. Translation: CASSMGETQYF.

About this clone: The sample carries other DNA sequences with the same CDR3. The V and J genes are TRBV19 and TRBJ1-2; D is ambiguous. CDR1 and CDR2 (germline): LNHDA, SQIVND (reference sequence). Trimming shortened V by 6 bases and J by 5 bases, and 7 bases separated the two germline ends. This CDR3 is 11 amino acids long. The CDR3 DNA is TGTGCCAGTAGCGCAGGATATGGCTACACCTTC. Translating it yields CASSAGYGYTF.

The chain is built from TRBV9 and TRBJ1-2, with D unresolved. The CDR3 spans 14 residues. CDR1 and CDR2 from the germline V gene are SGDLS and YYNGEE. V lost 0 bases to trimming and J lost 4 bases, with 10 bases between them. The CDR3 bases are TGTGCCAGCAGCGTAGCGCGGGGTTCCTATGGCTACACCTTC. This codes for CASSVARGSYGYTF.

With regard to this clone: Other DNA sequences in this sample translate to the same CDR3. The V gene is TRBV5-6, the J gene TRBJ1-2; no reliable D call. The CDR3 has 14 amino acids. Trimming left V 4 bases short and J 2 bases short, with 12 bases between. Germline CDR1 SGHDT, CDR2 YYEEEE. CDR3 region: CASSLGNSNYGYTF. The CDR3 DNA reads TGTGCCAGCAGCCTAGGGAATTCCAACTATGGCTACACCTTC.

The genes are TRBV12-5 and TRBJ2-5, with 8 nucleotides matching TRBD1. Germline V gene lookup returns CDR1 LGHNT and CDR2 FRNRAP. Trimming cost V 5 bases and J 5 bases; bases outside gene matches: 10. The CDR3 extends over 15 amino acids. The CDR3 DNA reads TGTGCTAGTGGTCAGGGGGCGCGGGGTCGGGAGACCCAGTACTTC. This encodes CASGQGARGRETQYF.

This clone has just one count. The CDR3 is CASSPRPGSPNEQYF. For the CDR3, the DNA is TGTGCCAGCAGCCCCCGGCCAGGATCTCCTAACGAGCAGTACTTC. The chain combines TRBV11-2 with TRBJ2-7; D uncertain. The germline V gene has CDR1 SGHAT and CDR2 FQNNGV. The V and J ends lost 5 bases and 5 bases respectively, with 19 bases between them. The CDR3 totals 15 residues.

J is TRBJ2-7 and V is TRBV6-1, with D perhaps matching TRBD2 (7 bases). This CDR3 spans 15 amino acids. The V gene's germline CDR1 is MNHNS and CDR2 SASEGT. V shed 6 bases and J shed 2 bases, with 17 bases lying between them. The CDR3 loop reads CASSHIVGGAYEQYF. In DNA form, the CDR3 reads TGTGCCAGCAGCCACATCGTAGGGGGGGCCTACGAGCAGTACTTC.

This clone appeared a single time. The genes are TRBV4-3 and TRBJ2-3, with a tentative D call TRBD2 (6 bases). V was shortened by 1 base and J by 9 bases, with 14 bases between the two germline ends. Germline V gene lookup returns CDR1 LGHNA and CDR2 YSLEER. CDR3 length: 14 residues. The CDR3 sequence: CASSQVEGPRTQYF. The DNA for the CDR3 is TGCGCCAGCAGCCAAGTGGAGGGGCCCCGCACGCAGTATTTT.

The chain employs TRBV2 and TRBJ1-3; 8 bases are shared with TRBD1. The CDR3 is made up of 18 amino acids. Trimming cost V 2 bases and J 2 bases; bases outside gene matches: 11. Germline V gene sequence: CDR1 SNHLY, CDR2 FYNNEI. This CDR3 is CASSESAGGVEAGNTIYF. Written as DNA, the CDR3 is TGTGCCAGCAGTGAAAGTGCAGGGGGCGTTGAAGCTGGAAACACCATATATTTT.

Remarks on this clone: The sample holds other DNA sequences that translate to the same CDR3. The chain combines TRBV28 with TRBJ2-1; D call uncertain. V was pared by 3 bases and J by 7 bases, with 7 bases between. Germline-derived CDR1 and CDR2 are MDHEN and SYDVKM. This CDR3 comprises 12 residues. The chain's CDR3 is CASSFRLNEQFF. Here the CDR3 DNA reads TGTGCCAGCAGTTTTCGTTTGAATGAGCAGTTCTTC.

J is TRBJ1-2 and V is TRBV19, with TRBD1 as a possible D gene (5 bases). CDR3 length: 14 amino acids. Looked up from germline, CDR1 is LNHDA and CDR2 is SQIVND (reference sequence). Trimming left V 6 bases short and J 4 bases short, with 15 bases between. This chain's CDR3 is CASSRDAGTYGYTF. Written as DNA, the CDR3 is TGTGCCAGTAGCAGAGATGCAGGGACCTATGGCTACACCTTC.